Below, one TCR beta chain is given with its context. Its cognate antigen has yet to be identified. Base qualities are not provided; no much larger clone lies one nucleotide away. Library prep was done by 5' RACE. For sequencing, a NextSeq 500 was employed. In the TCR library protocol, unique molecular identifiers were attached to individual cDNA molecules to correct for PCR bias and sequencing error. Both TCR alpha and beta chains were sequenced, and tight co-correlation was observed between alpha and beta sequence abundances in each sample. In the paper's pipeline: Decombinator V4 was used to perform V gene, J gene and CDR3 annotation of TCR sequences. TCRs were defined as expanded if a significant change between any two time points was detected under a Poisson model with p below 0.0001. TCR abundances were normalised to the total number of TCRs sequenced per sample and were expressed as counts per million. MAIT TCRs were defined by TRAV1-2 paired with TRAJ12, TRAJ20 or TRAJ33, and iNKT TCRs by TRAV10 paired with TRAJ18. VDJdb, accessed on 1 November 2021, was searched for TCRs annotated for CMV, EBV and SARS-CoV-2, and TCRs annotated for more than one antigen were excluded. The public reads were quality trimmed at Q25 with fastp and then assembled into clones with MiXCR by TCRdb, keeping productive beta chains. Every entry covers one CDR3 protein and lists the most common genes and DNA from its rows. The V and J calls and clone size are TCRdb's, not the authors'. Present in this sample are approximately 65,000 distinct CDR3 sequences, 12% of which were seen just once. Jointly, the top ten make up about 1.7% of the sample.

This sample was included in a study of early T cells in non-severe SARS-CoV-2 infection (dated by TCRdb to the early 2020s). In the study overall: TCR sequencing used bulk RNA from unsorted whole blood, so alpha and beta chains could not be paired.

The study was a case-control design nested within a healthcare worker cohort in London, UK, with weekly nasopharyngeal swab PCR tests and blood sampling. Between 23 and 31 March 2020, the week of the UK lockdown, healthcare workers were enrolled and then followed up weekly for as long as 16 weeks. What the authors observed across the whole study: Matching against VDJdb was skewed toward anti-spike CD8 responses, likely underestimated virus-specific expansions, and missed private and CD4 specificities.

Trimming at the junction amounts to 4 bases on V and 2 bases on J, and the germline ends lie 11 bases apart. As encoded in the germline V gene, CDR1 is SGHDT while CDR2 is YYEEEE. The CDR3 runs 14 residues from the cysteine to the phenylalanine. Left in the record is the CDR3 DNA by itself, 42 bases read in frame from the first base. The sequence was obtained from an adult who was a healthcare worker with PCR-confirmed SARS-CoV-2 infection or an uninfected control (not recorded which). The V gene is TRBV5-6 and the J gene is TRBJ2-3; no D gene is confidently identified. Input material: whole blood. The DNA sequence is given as TGTGCCAGCAGCCGGGCCCAGACCACAGATACGCAGTATTTT. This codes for CASSRAQTTDTQYF. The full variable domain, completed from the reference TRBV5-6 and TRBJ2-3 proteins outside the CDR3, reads DAGVTQSPTHLIKTRGQQVTLRCSPKSGHDTVSWYQQALGQGPQFIFQYYEEEERQRGNFPDRFSGHQFPNYSSELNVNALLLGDSALYLCASSRAQTTDTQYFGPGTRLTVL.